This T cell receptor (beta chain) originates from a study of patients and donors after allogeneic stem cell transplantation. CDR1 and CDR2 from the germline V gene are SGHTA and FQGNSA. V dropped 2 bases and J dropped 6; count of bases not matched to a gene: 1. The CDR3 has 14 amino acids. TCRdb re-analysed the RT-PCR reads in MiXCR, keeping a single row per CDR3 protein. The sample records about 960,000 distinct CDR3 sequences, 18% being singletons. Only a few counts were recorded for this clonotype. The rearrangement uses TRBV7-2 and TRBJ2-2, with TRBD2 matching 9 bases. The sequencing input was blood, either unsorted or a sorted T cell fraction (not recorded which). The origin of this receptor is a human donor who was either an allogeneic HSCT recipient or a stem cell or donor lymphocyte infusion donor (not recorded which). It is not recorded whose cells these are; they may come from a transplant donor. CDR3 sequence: CASSLQRGAGELFF. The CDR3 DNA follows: TGTGCCAGCAGCTTACAGCGGGGGGCCGGGGAGCTGTTTTTT.